This T cell receptor beta chain was observed in a study of blood T cell repertoires in COVID-19. The wider study: There were acute and convalescent COVID-19 samples, and they came from the United States, Italy and Spain. Sources were T cells, B-cell-depleted T cells, or PBMCs; the material itself was cDNA or gDNA.

Method: immunoSEQ multiplex PCR; TCRdb's copy keeps in-frame clones and lacks some. The sample records hundreds of thousands of clones, about 80% being singletons. The germline V and J ends were trimmed by 7 bases and 3 bases, with 13 bases remaining between them. Germline assignment: CDR1 LNHDA and CDR2 SQIVND (reference sequence). CDR3 size: 13 residues. Source material: peripheral blood. The chain employs TRBV19 and TRBJ2-7; D may be TRBD2 (5 bases). The receptor was derived from a woman between 50 and 59 years old with acute or convalescent COVID-19. CDR3 DNA sequence: TGTGCCAGTACGGAGGCCCACGGCTACGAGCAGTACTTC. This gives the protein CASTEAHGYEQYF.